These 18 T cell receptor beta chains originate from one sample sequenced in a study of OX40 agonist ivuxolimab in advanced cancers. TCRdb's table, derived via immunoSEQ multiplex PCR, lists solely in-frame clones and lacks some. The sample has around 67,000 clones, around 84% seen once. The sample in question was CD4+ or CD8+ T cells sorted from blood, obtained in a trial of the OX40 agonist ivuxolimab. These receptors all stem from an adult with an advanced solid tumor such as melanoma, head and neck, liver or kidney cancer.

This clone was recorded once. This sequence joins TRBV7-3 and TRBJ2-7, with 10 bases identical to TRBD1. V shed 4 bases and J 4 bases; nucleotides not matched to a gene: 4. This CDR3 spans 14 amino acids. Germline CDR1 is SGHTA and CDR2 is FQGTGA. CDR3 nucleotide sequence: TGTGCCAGCAGCTCGACAGGGGGCGGTTACGAGCAGTACTTC. It translates to CASSSTGGGYEQYF.

This rearrangement joins TRBV7-2 to TRBJ1-5, with D maybe TRBD1 (6 bases). Per germline, CDR1 SGHTA and CDR2 FQGNSA. Trimming removed 3 bases from V and 0 bases from J, with 12 bases in between. The CDR3 length is 16 residues. The CDR3 DNA is TGTGCCAGCAGCTTCGGCAGGGGTTATAGCAATCAGCCCCAGCATTTT. Translated: CASSFGRGYSNQPQHF.

V is TRBV7-2 and J is TRBJ2-5; 8 bases map to TRBD2. J was trimmed by 4 bases and V by 4 bases; bases with no gene match: 5. The CDR3 has 14 residues. Germline V CDR1 and CDR2: SGHTA, FQGNSA. The CDR3 is CASSSPGGAETQYF. Here the CDR3 DNA reads TGTGCCAGCAGCTCCCCGGGGGGGGCAGAGACCCAGTACTTC.

CDR3 residues: CASSQDAGHYGYTF. CDR3 nucleotide sequence: TGTGCCAGCAGCCAAGATGCAGGGCACTATGGCTACACCTTC. The V gene is TRBV4-2, the J gene TRBJ1-2, with D perhaps matching TRBD1 (5 bases). CDR1 is LGHNA, CDR2 YNFKEQ, per germline. This CDR3 has 14 residues. Trimming stripped 0 bases from V and 3 bases from J, with 8 bases between.

This chain links TRBV1 with TRBJ1-1. TRBV1 is a listed pseudogene. The CDR3 has 16 amino acids. In nucleotides, the CDR3 is TGCACCAGCAGCCAAGTTTCGGGCAGGTGGGGCACTGAAGCTTTCTTT. Protein product: CTSSQVSGRWGTEAFF.

The J gene is TRBJ2-7, the V gene TRBV11-3, with unresolved D. Germline values: CDR1 SGHNT, CDR2 YENEEA. The V gene lost 1 base and the J gene lost 2 bases, with 3 bases spanning the gap. This CDR3 comprises 12 residues. CDR3 DNA sequence: TGTGCCAGCAGCTTAGTCCCCTACGAGCAGTACTTC. Amino acid sequence: CASSLVPYEQYF.

The chain uses TRBV5-6 and TRBJ1-4; TRBD1 matches 7 bases. This CDR3 is built from 15 residues. The germline gives CDR1 SGHDT, CDR2 YYEEEE. The junction had 13 bases not matched to a gene; V was cut back by 6 bases and J by 8 bases. The CDR3 DNA reads as TGTGCCAGCACCCTTTGGGGCAGGGGGGACGAAAAACTGTTTTTT. As protein: CASTLWGRGDEKLFF.

This rearrangement joins TRBV30 to TRBJ2-2, with TRBD2 matching over 9 bases. Germline CDR1 and CDR2: GTSNPN and SVGIG (reference sequence). Trimming at V came to 0 bases and at J to 0 bases, leaving 11 bases not matched to a gene. The CDR3 covers 19 residues. The CDR3 loop is CAWSVHGSASGANTGELFF. CDR3 DNA sequence: TGTGCCTGGAGTGTACATGGTTCGGCTAGCGGGGCGAACACCGGGGAGCTGTTTTTT.

This clone is a singleton in its sample. The rearrangement uses TRBV5-5 and TRBJ2-1; TRBD1 might be the D (5 bases). Germline V gives CDR1 SGHKS, CDR2 YYEKEE (reference sequence). CDR3 length: 14 residues. V lost 1 base to trimming and J lost 7 bases, with 12 bases between them. The CDR3 DNA follows: TGTGCCAGCAGCTTGACCCCAGGGATAAATGAGCAGTTCTTC. Translation: CASSLTPGINEQFF.

V and J are TRBV30 and TRBJ1-1, with TRBD1 matching 7 bases. This CDR3 region has 13 residues. After removal of 3 bases from V and 7 bases from J, the junction contained 8 bases not matched to a gene. Germline assignment: CDR1 GTSNPN and CDR2 SVGIG (reference sequence). This chain's CDR3 is CAWRDRQRLEAFF. CDR3 nucleotides: TGTGCCTGGAGGGACAGGCAAAGACTTGAAGCTTTCTTT.

The chain combines TRBV11-3 with TRBJ1-2, with TRBD1 matching over 9 bases. V lost 8 bases and J lost 8; bases outside the gene matches: 9. This CDR3 is built from 13 residues. Germline assignment: CDR1 SGHNT and CDR2 YENEEA. The CDR3 DNA reads as TGTGCCAGCGGGGCTCGGACAGGGGACGGCTACACCTTC. This encodes CASGARTGDGYTF. Combining the CDR3 with reference TRBV11-3 and TRBJ1-2 gives the whole variable domain EAGVVQSPRYKIIEKKQPVAFWCNPISGHNTLYWYLQNLGQGPELLIRYENEEAVDDSQLPKDRFSAERLKGVDSTLKIQPAELGDSAVYLCASGARTGDGYTFGSGTRLTVV.

This clone was observed a handful of times. V gene TRBV15 combines with J gene TRBJ2-3; no clear D. The germline V and J ends were trimmed by 5 bases and 0 bases, with 12 bases remaining between them. The CDR3 totals 15 residues. Germline V gene sequence: CDR1 LNHNV, CDR2 YYDKDF (reference sequence). CDR3 nucleotide sequence: TGTGCCACCAGCCCAATCCGTGGGAGCACAGATACGCAGTATTTT. Its translation is CATSPIRGSTDTQYF.

DNA for the CDR3: TGTGCCAGCAGTGTTTCCGGGACAGTAACCTACGAGCAGTACTTC. Its protein product is CASSVSGTVTYEQYF. V gene TRBV6-6 combines with J gene TRBJ2-7; 7 nucleotides agree with TRBD1. CDR3 length equals 15 residues. V gave up 5 bases and J gave up 2 bases; unmatched junction bases: 9. In germline, CDR1 is MNHNY, CDR2 SVGAGI (reference sequence).

The CDR3 loop is CASSSGTGEGTEAFF. The DNA of the CDR3 is TGTGCCAGCTCAAGCGGGACAGGGGAGGGCACTGAAGCTTTCTTT. The J gene is TRBJ1-1, the V gene TRBV18, with 10 bases matching TRBD1. The V and J ends lost 5 bases and 4 bases, in that order; junction bases with no gene match: 7. Germline values: CDR1 KGHSH, CDR2 LQKENI. This CDR3 has 15 amino acids.

The chain recombines TRBV5-1 with TRBJ2-5, with 7 bases lining up with TRBD1. The V segment lost 5 bases and the J segment 5 bases; nucleotides outside the gene matches: 9. Germline values: CDR1 SGHRS, CDR2 YFSETQ. CDR3 length equals 14 residues. The CDR3 region is CASSRDRALETQYF. CDR3 coding DNA: TGCGCCAGCAGTCGTGACAGGGCCCTGGAGACCCAGTACTTC.

The chain combines TRBV7-2 with TRBJ1-3; a weak D match, TRBD1 (6 bases). The V end was cut by 2 bases, the J end by 8 bases, with 13 bases between. This CDR3 has 14 amino acids. Germline values: CDR1 SGHTA, CDR2 FQGNSA. As DNA, the CDR3 is TGTGCCAGCAGCTTACAACAGGGTTGGGACACCATATATTTT. Amino acids: CASSLQQGWDTIYF.

The chain joins TRBV27 to TRBJ2-3; D perhaps matches TRBD2 (6 bases). Between the trimmed V and J ends, which lost 1 base and 0 bases, there was a span of 14 bases. Germline lookup yields CDR1 MNHEY and CDR2 SMNVEV (reference sequence). The CDR3 spans 17 residues. CDR3 sequence reads: CASSLWLIAGSTDTQYF. The DNA for the CDR3 is TGTGCCAGCAGTTTATGGCTAATTGCGGGGAGCACAGATACGCAGTATTTT.

The rearrangement uses TRBV7-2 and TRBJ2-3; 7 bases map to TRBD2. CDR3 length: 17 residues. Per the germline V gene, CDR1 is SGHTA and CDR2 is FQGNSA. The V gene end was trimmed by 5 bases and the J gene end by 6 bases; junction bases not matched to a gene: 17. The CDR3 DNA follows: TGTGCCAGCAGCGCCCGCAAGGGCGGGGGTTATCGCGATACGCAGTATTTT. Amino acid sequence: CASSARKGGGYRDTQYF.